Presented here are 29 T cell receptor beta chains from one specimen sequenced in a study of cytomegalovirus exposure and HLA in healthy donors. This PCR relied on a set of 60 Vbeta primers and 13 Jbeta primers. Data came from immunoSEQ multiplex PCR; TCRdb stores just in-frame clones and leaves some out. The table shows more than 150,000 clones, with roughly 79% occurring only once. The sample was PBMCs. The receptors here all came from a woman between 35 and 50 years old in good health and CMV-seropositive.

V and J are TRBV6-1 and TRBJ2-7; 8 bases line up with TRBD1. Germline lookup yields CDR1 MNHNS and CDR2 SASEGT. The CDR3 spans 16 residues. The ends lost 1 base at V and 6 bases at J; junction bases unmatched: 11. CDR3 loop: CASSEGTGLNPFEQYF. The CDR3 region has the DNA TGTGCCAGCAGTGAAGGGACAGGGCTAAATCCTTTCGAGCAGTACTTC.

The chain links TRBV2 to TRBJ2-5, with a weak D call TRBD1 (6 bases). Per the germline V gene, CDR1 is SNHLY and CDR2 is FYNNEI. This CDR3 region has 14 residues. Trimming cost V 8 bases and J 4 bases, with 17 bases left between them. The chain's CDR3 is CASARGSLIETQYF. Here the CDR3 DNA reads TGTGCCAGCGCGAGGGGGAGCTTGATAGAGACCCAGTACTTC.

The chain is built from TRBV16 and TRBJ1-1, with D hard to call. The CDR3 is made up of 16 amino acids. Germline values: CDR1 KGHSY, CDR2 FQNENV. V dropped 6 bases and J dropped 6 bases, with 23 bases sitting between them. The CDR3 here is CASSHSFLLRRAEAFF. CDR3 DNA: TGTGCCAGCAGTCACTCCTTCCTCTTGCGGCGGGCTGAAGCTTTCTTT.

The chain's CDR3 is CASKPAGGSEAFF. The CDR3, as DNA: TGTGCCAGCAAACCGGCAGGGGGGTCTGAAGCTTTCTTT. The genes are TRBV5-6 and TRBJ1-1; 7 bases map to TRBD1. Trimming cost V 6 bases and J 6 bases; bases outside gene matches: 8. Germline V lookup: CDR1 SGHDT, CDR2 YYEEEE. CDR3 length: 13 amino acids.

The chain carries TRBV5-4 and TRBJ2-2, with D possibly TRBD1 on 6 matching bases. The V end was cut by 4 bases, the J end by 2 bases, with 12 bases between. The germline gives CDR1 SGHNT, CDR2 YYREEE (reference sequence). CDR3 length: 15 residues. The chain's CDR3 is CASSVGTSNTGELFF. The CDR3, as DNA: TGTGCCAGCAGCGTCGGGACATCTAACACCGGGGAGCTGTTTTTT. Looking up the rest from reference TRBV5-4 and TRBJ2-2 gives the full variable domain: ETGVTQSPTHLIKTRGQQVTLRCSSQSGHNTVSWYQQALGQGPQFIFQYYREEENGRGNFPPRFSGLQFPNYSSELNVNALELDDSALYLCASSVGTSNTGELFFGEGSRLTVL.

CDR3 nucleotides: TGTGCCAGCAGGGACCAGGGGGATTACACTGAAGCTTTCTTT. Protein sequence: CASRDQGDYTEAFF. The J gene is TRBJ1-1, the V gene TRBV27; 7 bases agree with TRBD1. Germline CDR1 MNHEY, CDR2 SMNVEV (reference sequence). The V and J ends lost 6 bases and 3 bases, in that order; junction bases with no gene match: 7. The CDR3 contains 14 residues.

CDR3 loop: CASSYGRQNEQFF. For the CDR3, the DNA is TGTGCCAGCAGTTACGGTAGACAGAATGAGCAGTTCTTC. The chain combines TRBV6-5 with TRBJ2-1; a possible D gene is TRBD1 (5 bases). The CDR3 totals 13 residues. Germline values: CDR1 MNHEY, CDR2 SVGAGI. V was pared by 2 bases and J by 7 bases, with 9 bases between.

The genes are TRBV7-7 and TRBJ2-5, with D tentatively TRBD2 (6 bases). The CDR3 loop spans 15 amino acids. Germline CDR1 reads SSHAT; CDR2 reads FNYEAQ (reference sequence). With 1 base removed from V and 4 bases from J, the gap between germline ends came to 13 bases. In nucleotides, the CDR3 is TGTGCCAGCAGCTTAGGGCCTCGGGGAGGAGAGACCCAGTACTTC. Its translation is CASSLGPRGGETQYF. The full variable domain, completed using reference TRBV7-7 and TRBJ2-5, is GAGVSQSPRYKVTKRGQDVTLRCDPISSHATLYWYQQALGQGPEFLTYFNYEAQPDKSGLPSDRFSAERPEGSISTLTIQRTEQRDSAMYRCASSLGPRGGETQYFGPGTRLLVL.

The V gene is TRBV5-1, the J gene TRBJ2-7, with D maybe TRBD2 (5 bases). Germline CDR1 is SGHRS and CDR2 is YFSETQ. V lost 0 bases and J lost 3, with 10 bases in between. The CDR3 consists of 14 residues. CDR3 nucleotide sequence: TGCGCCAGCAGCTTGGGTGGAGGTGGCTACGAGCAGTACTTC. This encodes CASSLGGGGYEQYF.

The chain joins TRBV28 to TRBJ1-4, with D tentatively TRBD1 (6 bases). Looked up from germline, CDR1 is MDHEN and CDR2 is SYDVKM. Trimming pared 9 bases from V and 1 base from J, leaving 15 bases between. The CDR3 consists of 15 residues. The CDR3 protein is CASGGIRGTNEKLFF. The DNA for the CDR3 is TGTGCCAGTGGGGGTATCAGGGGAACTAATGAAAAACTGTTTTTT.

The rearrangement joins TRBV28 to TRBJ2-1; tentatively, D is TRBD1 (6 bases). Trimming took 4 bases from V and 4 from J, leaving 11 bases between them. Germline-derived CDR1 and CDR2 are MDHEN and SYDVKM. The CDR3 has 14 residues. The CDR3, as DNA: TGTGCCAGCAGTTCGGACAGCGGATACAATGAGCAGTTCTTC. Amino acid sequence: CASSSDSGYNEQFF.

The rearrangement links TRBV5-1 to TRBJ2-2; 10 nucleotides match TRBD1. The V and J ends lost 4 bases and 6 bases, in that order; junction bases with no gene match: 6. The CDR3 totals 15 residues. Germline assignment: CDR1 SGHRS and CDR2 YFSETQ. CDR3 loop: CASSPDRGGAGELFF. The CDR3 region has the DNA TGCGCCAGCAGCCCGGACAGGGGGGGTGCCGGGGAGCTGTTTTTT.

The chain has TRBV6-4 and TRBJ2-1; TRBD2 matches at 9 bases. Germline CDR1 reads MRHNA; CDR2 reads SNTAGT. Losses at the gene ends were 0 bases for V and 8 bases for J; bases not matched to a gene: 5. This CDR3 is built from 15 residues. The chain's CDR3 is CASSDSAGGPDEQFF. The CDR3 nucleotides read TGTGCCAGCAGTGACTCAGCGGGGGGCCCGGATGAGCAGTTCTTC.

V gene TRBV5-4 combines with J gene TRBJ2-5, with D possibly matching TRBD2 (5 bases). In germline, CDR1 is SGHNT, CDR2 YYREEE (reference sequence). Trimming took 2 bases from V and 3 from J, leaving 11 bases between them. CDR3 length equals 14 residues. CDR3 DNA: TGTGCCAGCAGCTTCCGATCCGGGAAAGAGACCCAGTACTTC. Protein product: CASSFRSGKETQYF. The full variable domain, its missing parts supplied by reference TRBV5-4 and TRBJ2-5, is ETGVTQSPTHLIKTRGQQVTLRCSSQSGHNTVSWYQQALGQGPQFIFQYYREEENGRGNFPPRFSGLQFPNYSSELNVNALELDDSALYLCASSFRSGKETQYFGPGTRLLVL.

The gene calls are TRBV5-1 and TRBJ2-2; 10 bases agree with TRBD1. The CDR3 loop spans 15 amino acids. With 1 base clipped from V and 6 bases from J, the junction kept 3 bases outside the gene matches. From germline, CDR1 is SGHRS and CDR2 YFSETQ. The CDR3 coding sequence is TGCGCCAGCAGCTTGTGGGACAGGGGACCCGGGGAGCTGTTTTTT. Protein sequence: CASSLWDRGPGELFF.

The chain carries TRBV5-1 and TRBJ2-1; possibly TRBD2 for D (6 bases). V shed 3 bases and J shed 2 bases, with 12 bases lying between them. The germline gives CDR1 SGHRS, CDR2 YFSETQ. The CDR3 extends over 15 amino acids. This chain's CDR3 is CASSWRAGTYNEQFF. Written as DNA, the CDR3 is TGCGCCAGCAGCTGGAGGGCGGGAACCTACAATGAGCAGTTCTTC. Looking up the rest from reference TRBV5-1 and TRBJ2-1 gives the full variable domain: KAGVTQTPRYLIKTRGQQVTLSCSPISGHRSVSWYQQTPGQGLQFLFEYFSETQRNKGNFPGRFSGRQFSNSRSEMNVSTLELGDSALYLCASSWRAGTYNEQFFGPGTRLTVL.

This clone has only a few counts. The chain uses TRBV30 and TRBJ1-2; 8 bases match TRBD1. The CDR3 extends over 14 amino acids. CDR1 GTSNPN and CDR2 SVGIG come from the germline V gene (reference sequence). The V and J ends lost 2 bases and 8 bases, in that order; junction bases with no gene match: 10. The DNA of the CDR3 is TGTGCCTGGAGTCCGTGGACAGGGTCGAGGGGCTACACCTTC. It translates to CAWSPWTGSRGYTF.

The chain employs TRBV28 and TRBJ1-1; D is perhaps TRBD1 (6 bases). Germline-derived CDR1 and CDR2 are MDHEN and SYDVKM. The CDR3 consists of 14 residues. V was cut by 8 bases and J by 5 bases, with 18 bases left in between. CDR3 DNA: TGTGCCAGCCTCCATACCAACAGGGTAACTGAAGCTTTCTTT. Translating it yields CASLHTNRVTEAFF.

The J gene is TRBJ1-5, the V gene TRBV15, with D maybe TRBD1 (5 bases). This CDR3 has 13 amino acids. Germline CDR1 LNHNV, CDR2 YYDKDF (reference sequence). Trimming removed 3 bases from V and 9 bases from J, with 12 bases in between. The CDR3 nucleotides read TGTGCCACCAGCAGCCGAGATAGGGGGCCCCAGCATTTT. This gives the protein CATSSRDRGPQHF.

The J gene is TRBJ2-2, the V gene TRBV11-3, with 8 nucleotides matching TRBD1. In germline, CDR1 is SGHNT, CDR2 YENEEA. The CDR3 has 18 amino acids. Losses at the gene ends were 3 bases for V and 1 base for J; bases not matched to a gene: 10. The CDR3 coding sequence is TGTGCCAGCAGCTTTAGGCCGTGGGGGACAGGGAACACCGGGGAGCTGTTTTTT. It specifies CASSFRPWGTGNTGELFF.

Regarding this clone: Compared with germline, one end of the junction differs, possibly owing to a read error. The chain is built from TRBV27 and TRBJ1-4; D gene ambiguous. Germline CDR1 and CDR2: MNHEY and SMNVEV (reference sequence). This CDR3 is 9 amino acids long. Written as DNA, the CDR3 is TGTGCCAGCAGTTTAATACTGAGTTTT. As protein: CASSLILSF.

The gene calls are TRBV18 and TRBJ1-2, with 7 bases matching TRBD1. V trimming: 1 base; J trimming: 9 bases; junction bases outside the gene matches: 17. The CDR3 contains 17 residues. CDR1 is KGHSH and CDR2 is LQKENI in the germline V gene. The CDR3 DNA reads as TGTGCCAGCTCACCACTGGGCGGTGGGACAGAACCCCCAAGCTACACCTTC. It translates to CASSPLGGGTEPPSYTF.

V and J are TRBV7-8 and TRBJ1-2, with D uncertain. Germline-derived CDR1 and CDR2 are SGHVS and FQNEAQ. The CDR3 runs 12 residues. Trimming removed 5 bases at V and 12 bases at J, with 16 bases between. CDR3 coding DNA: TGTGCCAGCAGCCCCAGCGGGTTAGCTAACACCTTC. The encoded protein is CASSPSGLANTF.

The V call is TRBV4-3, the J call TRBJ2-5; D is unresolved. The CDR3 runs 15 residues. With 0 bases removed from V and 4 bases from J, the gap between germline ends came to 12 bases. Germline-derived CDR1 and CDR2 are LGHNA and YSLEER. CDR3 nucleotides: TGCGCCAGCAGCCAAGAAGCTAGAACGACAGAGACCCAGTACTTC. Translated: CASSQEARTTETQYF.

This chain joins TRBV14 and TRBJ1-1, with no clear D. The CDR3 is 13 residues long. V lost 3 bases, J lost 5 bases, and 10 bases lay in between. Germline V gene sequence: CDR1 SGHDN, CDR2 FVKESK. The CDR3 bases are TGTGCCAGCAGCCAGGACTGGTCGACTGAAGCTTTCTTT. Translated, it gives CASSQDWSTEAFF.

This chain connects TRBV2 to TRBJ1-1, with no clear D. The CDR3 contains 13 residues. Per the germline V gene, CDR1 is SNHLY and CDR2 is FYNNEI. V lost 8 bases to trimming and J lost 1 base, with 11 bases between them. As DNA, the CDR3 is TGTGCCAGCCATATGCGGAGGAACACTGAAGCTTTCTTT. Protein sequence: CASHMRRNTEAFF.

V usage is TRBV7-2 and J usage is TRBJ1-1; D gene unclear. Germline assignment: CDR1 SGHTA and CDR2 FQGNSA. V shed 5 bases and J shed 4 bases, with 11 bases lying between them. The CDR3 spans 13 residues. Here the CDR3 reads CASSLQISTEAFF. The CDR3, as DNA: TGTGCCAGCAGCCTGCAAATCAGCACTGAAGCTTTCTTT.

To note about this clone: At one boundary the junction diverges from the germline segment, which might be a read error. The rearrangement links TRBV7-7 to TRBJ1-3; no definite D call. Germline V gives CDR1 SSHAT, CDR2 FNYEAQ (reference sequence). CDR3 length: 14 residues. The CDR3 reads CASSLGGSGNTIYF. The CDR3 coding sequence is TGTGCTAGCAGCTTAGGCGGCAGTGGAAACACCATATATTTT.

The V gene is TRBV10-3, the J gene TRBJ1-1; 7 positions match TRBD1. CDR1 is ENHRY, CDR2 SYGVKD, per germline. After removal of 11 bases from V and 1 base from J, the junction contained 7 bases not matched to a gene. The CDR3 has 13 residues. DNA for the CDR3: TGTGCCTCAGGGGGGTCCGAGAACACTGAAGCTTTCTTT. Residues: CASGGSENTEAFF.